Listed below are T cell receptor beta chains from one sample, sequenced in a study of cytomegalovirus exposure and HLA in healthy donors. The table came from immunoSEQ multiplex PCR; TCRdb's copy has only in-frame clones and leaves some out. There are about 170,000 clones in the sample; approximately 78% occur only once, and approximately 2.4% lies in the top ten. The source material was PBMCs. These TCRs come from a male donor in good health and CMV-seronegative. CDR3s include the opening cysteine and the closing phenylalanine or tryptophan.

CDR3: CASSLGLTWTALPETQYF
V: TRBV5-1

CDR3: CASREGMGSEQYF
V: TRBV2

CDR3: CSVGGAGEAFF
V: TRBV29-1

CDR3: CASSVWGGAGEKLFF
V: TRBV9

CDR3: CASSYSEGAGELFF
V: TRBV6-5

CDR3: CASSSEGFTNEKLFF
V: TRBV7-9

CDR3: CASSLGRGRVATGELFF
V: TRBV7-3

CDR3: CASSPDTYEQYF
V: TRBV2

CDR3: CASRSGETYNEQFF
V: TRBV25-1

CDR3: CAIGGQGPREQYF
V: TRBV10-3

CDR3: CASSLWDRGAYNEQFF
V: TRBV5-1

CDR3: CASSQEVTGVGGELFF
V: TRBV4-2

CDR3: CASRYTGFGLYNEQFF
V: TRBV5-8

CDR3: CASSSQGVGETQYF
V: TRBV7-9

CDR3: CAWSAGGNTQYF
V: TRBV30

CDR3: CASSIGQHQPQHF
V: TRBV19

CDR3: CASSPGLAGYTDTQYF
V: TRBV14

CDR3: CASSAPRGTGSHNEQFF
V: TRBV6-1

CDR3: CASSYRDRLDTQYF
V: TRBV5-1

CDR3: CASSLGTKGLNTEAFF
V: TRBV5-6

CDR3: CSARGAGTQYF
V: TRBV20-1

CDR3: CASSFSTSNTGELFF
V: TRBV5-4

CDR3: CASSLVENNEQFF
V: TRBV7-6

CDR3: CASSPSGRPTGELFF
V: TRBV5-4

CDR3: CASSTGGARNTEAFF
V: TRBV19

CDR3: CASSPLAGGNTGELFF
V: TRBV27

CDR3: CASSRPGGNYGYTF
V: TRBV27

CDR3: CASSLGQPPHEQYF
V: TRBV7-2

CDR3: CASSREPGRDYEQYF
V: TRBV5-1

CDR3: CASSDPYLDRENYGYTF
V: TRBV10-1

CDR3: CASSPINSPLHF
V: TRBV27

CDR3: CASSSVLRDSWPYEQYF
V: TRBV28

CDR3: CASSYPPDRVETQYF
V: TRBV6-6

CDR3: CASSLAGGTDTQYF
V: TRBV7-2

CDR3: CASSLPGLAGETQYF
V: TRBV5-4

CDR3: CASSPPQGRPSGANVLTF
V: TRBV11-1

CDR3: CATSRDGTTGLVAATQYF
V: TRBV15

CDR3: CASRMTGAYNEQFF
V: TRBV2

CDR3: CATANTGAIGGETQYF
V: TRBV25-1

CDR3: CASSTGGPEHEQYF
V: TRBV9

CDR3: CASGTSAYNEQFF
V: TRBV19

CDR3: CASSYSYRGKNYGYTF
V: TRBV6-5

CDR3: CASSLVPGGGYEQYF
V: TRBV5-8

CDR3: CASSFPGFRTGKKGETQYF
V: TRBV28

CDR3: CAWASGTENTGELFF
V: TRBV30

CDR3: CASSLLRYMDSEQFF
V: TRBV28

CDR3: CASSQDITGMNTEAFF
V: TRBV14

CDR3: CASSLSLRGARGTDTQYF
V: TRBV18

CDR3: CASSGGGALSTDTQYF
V: TRBV5-4

CDR3: CAWSVGSSPSSGYEQYF
V: TRBV30

CDR3: CASSMSGGGAVDTQYF
V: TRBV19

CDR3: CASSSTGTSGYNEQFF
V: TRBV7-9

CDR3: CASSQDTSGQGLGGTEAFF
V: TRBV4-2

CDR3: CASEDGVQPQHF
V: TRBV2

CDR3: CASRQPGQGVSTDTQYF
V: TRBV5-1

CDR3: CASSLGLSYNEQFF
V: TRBV7-3

CDR3: CASSLFAGVSRETQYF
V: TRBV7-3

CDR3: CASSATNLRGDRLTDTQYF
V: TRBV9

CDR3: CASSQVSGVGQPQHF
V: TRBV4-1

CDR3: CASSYSMGRNTGELFF
V: TRBV6-5